This entry lists 30 T cell receptor beta chains sequenced from one sample in a study of T cells after yellow fever vaccination. MiXCR was run by TCRdb on the 5' RACE reads, yielding one entry per CDR3 protein. The data contain under 300,000 distinct CDR3 sequences, less than 9% of them singletons. The source material was CD4+ T cells sorted from PBMCs, sampled 15 days after the yellow fever booster vaccination. These receptors came from a man aged 25 to 45 who received the YFV17D yellow fever vaccine.

This clonotype has more than one count but fewer than ten. J is TRBJ2-7 and V is TRBV28; 11 nucleotides match TRBD2. Germline CDR1 is MDHEN and CDR2 is SYDVKM. Losses at the gene ends were 5 bases for V and 6 bases for J; bases not matched to a gene: 15. The CDR3 is made up of 17 amino acids. This chain's CDR3 is CASSKQGLAEKTGEQYF. In DNA, the CDR3 is TGTGCCAGCAGTAAACAGGGACTAGCGGAAAAAACGGGCGAGCAGTACTTC.

The rearrangement uses TRBV7-2 and TRBJ2-7; no reliable D call. The CDR3 loop spans 16 amino acids. V lost 1 base, J lost 5 bases, and 18 bases lay in between. Germline V gene data show CDR1 as SGHTA and CDR2 as FQGNSA. The CDR3 nucleotides are TGTGCCAGCAGCTTAGTAGAAGGCCAACCCTACGACGAGCAGTACTTC. Its translation: CASSLVEGQPYDEQYF.

The chain is built from TRBV5-4 and TRBJ2-5; D may correspond to TRBD1 or TRBD2 (6 bases each). CDR1 and CDR2 (germline): SGHNT, YYREEE (reference sequence). With 0 bases removed from V and 5 bases from J, the gap between germline ends came to 35 bases. The CDR3 runs to 22 residues. The CDR3 nucleotides read TGTGCCAGCAGCTTGGAGCAGGGGTTTATTTCGTCTTCGCGGAGAGGAGGGGAGACCCAGTACTTC. Translated, it gives CASSLEQGFISSSRRGGETQYF.

This clonotype has at least ten counts. The chain couples TRBV9 to TRBJ2-5; D may be TRBD2 (5 bases). The CDR3 spans 16 residues. V lost 4 bases and J lost 5, with 21 bases in between. Germline V gives CDR1 SGDLS, CDR2 YYNGEE. CDR3 bases: TGTGCCAGCAGCCCAGCCCCCCCGGGATCTCGGGAGACCCAGTACTTC. This codes for CASSPAPPGSRETQYF.

There are many counts of this clonotype. This chain joins TRBV28 and TRBJ1-5; D uncertain. CDR1 is MDHEN, CDR2 SYDVKM, per germline. The V end was cut by 7 bases, the J end by 2 bases, with 12 bases between. The CDR3 is 14 residues long. DNA for the CDR3: TGTGCCAGCAATTGGGGTCTGGGCAATCAGCCCCAGCATTTT. Encoded protein: CASNWGLGNQPQHF. Using reference TRBV28 and TRBJ1-5 for the parts outside the CDR3, the full variable domain is DVKVTQSSRYLVKRTGEKVFLECVQDMDHENMFWYRQDPGLGLRLIYFSYDVKMKEKGDIPEGYSVSREKKERFSLILESASTNQTSMYLCASNWGLGNQPQHFGDGTRLSIL.

The V call is TRBV4-3, the J call TRBJ2-7; 12 bases fit TRBD1. The CDR3 has 18 amino acids. Looked up from germline, CDR1 is LGHNA and CDR2 is YSLEER. J was trimmed by 4 bases and V by 0 bases; bases with no gene match: 10. The DNA of the CDR3 is TGCGCCAGCAGCCAAGACAAGGGACAGGGGGCTTCCTGGTACGAGCAGTACTTC. This sequence encodes CASSQDKGQGASWYEQYF.

In this sample, this clonotype turned up many times. This chain uses TRBV7-9 with TRBJ2-5, with 7 bases aligning to TRBD1. The CDR3 has 15 residues. Trimming at V came to 3 bases and at J to 3 bases, leaving 7 bases not matched to a gene. Germline values: CDR1 SEHNR, CDR2 FQNEAQ (reference sequence). This CDR3 is CASSFMGDRKETQYF. CDR3 nucleotides: TGTGCCAGCAGCTTTATGGGGGACAGAAAAGAGACCCAGTACTTC.

Concerning this clonotype: A read error may explain this, as a much larger clone is one base away. The J gene is TRBJ2-7, the V gene TRBV12-3 or TRBV12-4; tentative D call: TRBD1 (5 bases). The length of the CDR3 is 19 residues. The CDR3 DNA reads as TGTGCCAGCTGTTTATATCGGTTTAGTACCTCGGACAAGAACTACGAGCAGTACTTC. Translating it yields CASCLYRFSTSDKNYEQYF.

This clonotype was counted between two and nine times. V is TRBV7-3 and J is TRBJ2-1, with 7 bases fitting TRBD2. The CDR3 runs 15 residues. The V gene's germline CDR1 is SGHTA and CDR2 FQGTGA. V lost 0 bases, J lost 4 bases, and 3 bases stayed unmatched. Here the CDR3 DNA reads TGTGCCAGCAGCTTAACGGGGGGGGAGTACAATGAGCAGTTCTTC. Its translation is CASSLTGGEYNEQFF.

This clonotype was found a few times. The chain carries TRBV21-1 and TRBJ2-1; the D segment call TRBD2 is taken from the table without a DNA check. TRBV21-1 is assigned pseudogene status. This CDR3 region has 18 residues. CDR3 DNA: TGTGCCAGCAGCAATACCTCCCTTAGGACTAGCGGGAGGGATGAGCAGTTCTTC. Its translation: CASSNTSLRTSGRDEQFF.

This clonotype was observed a few times. V gene TRBV5-6 combines with J gene TRBJ2-2, with D unresolved. The CDR3 sequence is 15 residues long. V was trimmed by 4 bases and J by 3 bases, leaving 13 bases between them. The germline V gene encodes CDR1 SGHDT and CDR2 YYEEEE. The CDR3 loop reads CASSVGPRHTGELFF. Here the CDR3 DNA reads TGTGCCAGCAGCGTGGGCCCGCGTCACACCGGGGAGCTGTTTTTT.

This clonotype has a handful of counts. This chain connects TRBV11-2 to TRBJ2-3; D not certain. Germline assignment: CDR1 SGHAT and CDR2 FQNNGV. V gave up 2 bases and J gave up 4 bases, with 10 bases separating them. The CDR3 consists of 14 residues. The CDR3 DNA reads as TGTGCCAGCAGCTTATCATCGCGCCCAGATACGCAGTATTTT. Translating it yields CASSLSSRPDTQYF.

This clonotype has only a few counts. The chain combines TRBV18 with TRBJ1-1, with D possibly TRBD1 on 5 matching bases. Germline V gives CDR1 KGHSH, CDR2 LQKENI. This CDR3 spans 15 amino acids. Trimming removed 6 bases from V and 0 bases from J, with 14 bases in between. The CDR3 protein is CASSRGHPMNTEAFF. CDR3 DNA sequence: TGTGCCAGCTCCCGCGGACATCCCATGAACACTGAAGCTTTCTTT.

The table lists this clonotype with many counts. One end of the junction fails to match germline, which may point to a read error. The rearrangement links TRBV27 to TRBJ2-1; D is uncertain. The germline V gene has CDR1 MNHEY and CDR2 SMNVEV (reference sequence). The CDR3 has 13 amino acids. Here the CDR3 reads CASSLSRVALPVF. The CDR3 nucleotides read TGTGCCAGCAGTTTATCCCGGGTAGCCCTCCCGGTCTTC.

This clonotype was detected ten times or more. The chain has TRBV5-1 and TRBJ1-3; D might be TRBD1 (5 bases). This CDR3 spans 15 amino acids. V dropped 4 bases and J dropped 0 bases, with 11 bases sitting between them. CDR1 is SGHRS and CDR2 is YFSETQ in the germline V gene. The CDR3 loop is CASSEGPSSGNTIYF. As DNA, the CDR3 is TGCGCCAGCAGCGAGGGACCGAGCTCTGGAAACACCATATATTTT. The variable domain in full, with the rest retrieved from reference TRBV5-1 and TRBJ1-3, is KAGVTQTPRYLIKTRGQQVTLSCSPISGHRSVSWYQQTPGQGLQFLFEYFSETQRNKGNFPGRFSGRQFSNSRSEMNVSTLELGDSALYLCASSEGPSSGNTIYFGEGSWLTVV.

This clonotype was observed a few times. This sequence joins TRBV20-1 and TRBJ2-1, with 8 bases identical to TRBD1. After removal of 3 bases from V and 6 bases from J, the junction contained 1 base not matched to a gene. Germline lookup yields CDR1 DFQATT and CDR2 SNEGSKA (reference sequence). This CDR3 is 12 amino acids long. CDR3 residues: CSASTGGNEQFF. The CDR3 bases are TGCAGTGCTAGTACAGGGGGCAATGAGCAGTTCTTC.

This clonotype was detected only a few times. CDR3 residues: CASRTGNLRYQPQHF. CDR3 in DNA: TGTGCCAGCCGAACAGGGAACCTCCGGTATCAGCCCCAGCATTTT. This chain connects TRBV2 to TRBJ1-5; TRBD1 is a possible D gene (6 bases). The CDR3 is 15 amino acids. The V gene's germline CDR1 is SNHLY and CDR2 FYNNEI. V gave up 8 bases and J gave up 5 bases, with 19 bases separating them.

There are many counts of this clonotype. This sequence joins TRBV19 and TRBJ2-2; tentatively, D is TRBD1 (7 bases). With 6 bases removed from V and 7 bases from J, the gap between germline ends came to 18 bases. The germline CDR1 and CDR2 sequences are LNHDA and SQIVND (reference sequence). This CDR3 has 15 amino acids. The CDR3, as DNA: TGTGCCAGTAGACGACAGGGCGGGGACAGCGGGGAGCTGTTTTTT. Translated: CASRRQGGDSGELFF.

This clonotype was seen more than once but under ten times. The V gene is TRBV6-1, the J gene TRBJ2-5, with D hard to call. V was pared by 0 bases and J by 4 bases, with 0 bases between. The CDR3 loop spans 11 amino acids. The V gene's germline CDR1 is MNHNS and CDR2 SASEGT. The CDR3 here is CASSEAETQYF. CDR3 in DNA: TGTGCCAGCAGTGAAGCAGAGACCCAGTACTTC.

The CDR3 bases are TGCAGTGCCCAGACGGGGAGAGATGGCTACACCTTC. Its protein product is CSAQTGRDGYTF. The chain combines TRBV20-1 with TRBJ1-2; no clear D gene. The V end lost 6 bases, the J end lost 6 bases, and 14 bases lay between the germline ends. The CDR3 totals 12 residues. Germline values: CDR1 DFQATT, CDR2 SNEGSKA (reference sequence).

This clonotype turned up a few times. This chain links TRBV7-3 with TRBJ2-3; D is possibly TRBD1 (5 bases). Looked up from germline, CDR1 is SGHTA and CDR2 is FQGTGA. CDR3 size: 14 residues. Trimming took off 5 bases at V and 2 bases at J, with 11 bases between the two ends. CDR3 bases: TGTGCCAGCAGCATCTGGGGCGCCACAGATACGCAGTATTTT. Translated: CASSIWGATDTQYF. The complete variable domain, with remaining parts taken from reference TRBV7-3 and TRBJ2-3, reads GAGVSQTPSNKVTEKGKYVELRCDPISGHTALYWYRQSLGQGPEFLIYFQGTGAADDSGLPNDRFFAVRPEGSVSTLKIQRTERGDSAVYLCASSIWGATDTQYFGPGTRLTVL.

This clonotype was found many times. Sequence at one end of the junction differs from germline and may be a read error. The V gene is TRBV5-1, the J gene TRBJ2-3; D is unresolved. CDR3 length: 11 residues. Germline loops: CDR1 SGHRS, CDR2 YFSETQ. The CDR3 region is CASSQADTQYF. CDR3 DNA sequence: TGTGCCAGCAGCCAAGCAGATACGCAGTATTTT. Full variable domain (outside the CDR3, taken from reference TRBV5-1 and TRBJ2-3): KAGVTQTPRYLIKTRGQQVTLSCSPISGHRSVSWYQQTPGQGLQFLFEYFSETQRNKGNFPGRFSGRQFSNSRSEMNVSTLELGDSALYLCASSQADTQYFGPGTRLTVL.

This clonotype showed up many times. The gene calls are TRBV21-1 and TRBJ1-4; the table's D gene call, TRBD1, was not cross checked with the DNA. TRBV21-1 is shown as a pseudogene. The CDR3 has 20 amino acids. In DNA form, the CDR3 reads TGTGCCAGCAGCAAAAAGGCGCTTTATGATGGCCGGCAGGGGATTGAAAAACTGTTTTTT. This translates into CASSKKALYDGRQGIEKLFF.

This clonotype has ten or more counts. The rearrangement joins TRBV7-2 to TRBJ2-3; no clear D gene. The CDR3 consists of 12 residues. Germline V gives CDR1 SGHTA, CDR2 FQGNSA. V lost 1 base, J lost 7 bases, and 6 bases lay in between. CDR3 loop: CASSLDSNTQYF. Here the CDR3 DNA reads TGTGCCAGCAGCTTAGATAGCAATACGCAGTATTTT.

This clonotype was detected ten times or more. V and J are TRBV20-1 and TRBJ2-1; TRBD2 matches at 10 bases. With 6 bases clipped from V and 9 bases from J, the junction kept 11 bases outside the gene matches. The CDR3 runs 14 residues. Per germline, CDR1 DFQATT and CDR2 SNEGSKA (reference sequence). The CDR3 loop reads CSAERGLATGEQFF. Here the CDR3 DNA reads TGCAGTGCAGAGCGGGGACTAGCGACCGGTGAGCAGTTCTTC.

V and J are TRBV5-4 and TRBJ2-7, with 7 bases that match TRBD2. The length of the CDR3 is 16 residues. Looked up from germline, CDR1 is SGHNT and CDR2 is YYREEE (reference sequence). V shed 5 bases, J shed 0 bases, and the junction held 11 bases outside the gene matches. The CDR3 nucleotides read TGTGCCAGCAGTCCCCAAGGCGCGGGAGCCTCCTACGAGCAGTACTTC. Translating it yields CASSPQGAGASYEQYF.

This clonotype has just a few counts. V gene TRBV5-1 combines with J gene TRBJ2-1, with D possibly matching TRBD2 (6 bases). Trimming pared 4 bases from V and 3 bases from J, leaving 20 bases between. There are 17 residues in the CDR3. Germline loops: CDR1 SGHRS, CDR2 YFSETQ. The chain's CDR3 is CASSRTKTRGHYNEQFF. In DNA form, the CDR3 reads TGCGCCAGCAGCCGAACTAAGACTAGAGGACACTACAATGAGCAGTTCTTC.

At least ten counts were recorded for this clonotype. V gene TRBV20-1 combines with J gene TRBJ2-1, with 8 positions matching TRBD1. With V trimmed by 1 base and J by 7 bases, 6 bases remained unmatched. The CDR3 sequence is 14 residues long. The germline CDR1 and CDR2 sequences are DFQATT and SNEGSKA (reference sequence). The CDR3 reads CSARAQGAGNEQFF. In nucleotides, the CDR3 is TGCAGTGCTAGAGCGCAGGGGGCGGGGAATGAGCAGTTCTTC.

The chain employs TRBV7-2 and TRBJ2-2; D is uncertain. Trimming removed 0 bases at V and 5 bases at J, with 7 bases between. The CDR3 covers 14 residues. Germline assignment: CDR1 SGHTA and CDR2 FQGNSA. The CDR3 spells CASSLAQFTGELFF. Here the CDR3 DNA reads TGTGCCAGCAGCTTAGCGCAATTTACCGGGGAGCTGTTTTTT.

This clonotype was counted a few times. This sequence joins TRBV19 and TRBJ2-1; 14 nucleotides align to TRBD2. There are 18 residues in the CDR3. Germline values: CDR1 LNHDA, CDR2 SQIVND (reference sequence). Trimming at V came to 7 bases and at J to 8 bases, leaving 16 bases not matched to a gene. The CDR3 nucleotides read TGTGCCAGTAAACGGGACAGAGGGACTAGCGGGAGTAGTGATGAGCAGTTCTTC. Its translation: CASKRDRGTSGSSDEQFF.